The clone carrying this T cell receptor beta chain has a handful of counts. Its target is not known. The authors extracted at least 5.5 micrograms of total RNA per sample. The data stem from a study of blood T cells in healthy people across ages. CDR1 MNHEY and CDR2 SVGEGT come from the germline V gene. The CDR3 consists of 15 residues. General study points: Unknown donor CMV status possibly confounded expanded clonotype changes. Investigators viewed diversity estimates from one million T cells as underestimates, the study reported.

It was with a sample-barcoded 5' primer and a J-beta primer mix that a second PCR of roughly 7 to 12 cycles was run. Individual samples furnished no less than 2.5 million CDR3-containing paired-end reads apiece. TCRdb recomputed calls from the 5' RACE reads with MiXCR, one row per CDR3 protein. The sample records about a million distinct CDR3 sequences, about 48% being singletons. The V gene is TRBV6-2 or TRBV6-3, the J gene TRBJ2-1, with D hard to call. The end of the DNA aligns better with TRBJ2-7, so the J call may be wrong. This receptor was taken from a man aged 25 to 40 in good health. Sequenced sample: blood. CDR3 DNA sequence: TGTGCCAGCAGTTTTGGCTACAGCTCCTACAATGAGCAGTACTTC. As protein: CASSFGYSSYNEQYF.